This TCR beta chain is from a study of cytomegalovirus exposure and HLA in healthy donors. The study's findings and limits: The authors enumerated 180 or so TCR beta chains as linked to cytomegalovirus.

About this clone: The antigen is undetermined.

Assay: immunoSEQ multiplex PCR; the TCRdb copy retains only in-frame clones and omits some. The sample lists around 98,000 clones; around nine tenths were seen once. This sequence was found in a woman in her thirties in good health and CMV-seronegative. Sequencing was performed on PBMCs.

The CDR3 bases are TGTGCCAGCAGCCAAGTGGGGCTAGATGTTGCAGATACGCAGTATTTT. It encodes CASSQVGLDVADTQYF. V and J are TRBV4-2 and TRBJ2-3; a weak D match, TRBD1 (5 bases). V was cut by 1 base and J by 4 bases, with 15 bases left in between. Per germline, CDR1 LGHNA and CDR2 YNFKEQ. The CDR3 runs 16 residues.